A selection of T cell receptor beta chains follows, all from one sample in a study of blood T cell repertoires in COVID-19. TCRdb keeps only in-frame clones here, not all; method: immunoSEQ multiplex PCR. Of 250,000 to 350,000 clones detected, 70% to 90% appear once; the ten largest clones hold about 6%. The sequenced material came from peripheral blood. Every receptor here comes from a man aged 18 to 29 who had recovered from COVID-19. CDR3s include the opening cysteine and the closing phenylalanine or tryptophan. A D gene is named only where the DNA matches it firmly. Clone sizes are given selectively: once, few, many, or a class where the clone is expanded.

size	V	length	D	J	DNA	CDR3
.	TRBV9	13	.	TRBJ1-1	TGTGCCAGCAGCGCCACGGACAGAGAGGCAGCTTTCTTT	CASSATDREAAFF
.	TRBV6-5	13	TRBD2	TRBJ2-1	TGTGCCAGCAGAGGGACTAGCTACAATGAGCAGTTCTTC	CASRGTSYNEQFF
.	TRBV5-4	13	.	TRBJ1-2	TGTGCCAGCAGCCTCGACAGGAACTATGGCTACACCTTC	CASSLDRNYGYTF
.	TRBV6-5	14	.	TRBJ1-4	TGTGCCAGCAGTTACGGGCCCGGGGATGAAAAACTGTTTTTT	CASSYGPGDEKLFF
once	TRBV4-1	17	TRBD1	TRBJ1-6	TGCGCCAGCAGCCTTTTTCCCGGGACAGGTATCGATTCACCCCTCCACTTT	CASSLFPGTGIDSPLHF
few	TRBV5-1	17	TRBD2	TRBJ2-3	TGCGCCAGCAGCCCGGCGGGTGGGAGCGGGAGCCCAGATACGCAGTATTTT	CASSPAGGSGSPDTQYF
once	TRBV6-5	15	.	TRBJ2-3	TGTGCCAGCAGTTACGGGGGGGCTAGCACAGATACGCAGTATTTT	CASSYGGASTDTQYF
.	TRBV14	14	TRBD2	TRBJ2-7	TGTGCCAGCAGCCCCTCGGGGGGATCCTACGAGCAGTACTTC	CASSPSGGSYEQYF
.	TRBV7-9	15	.	TRBJ1-5	TGTGCCAGCAGCTTAGAAGGGGATAGCAATCAGCCCCAGCATTTT	CASSLEGDSNQPQHF
.	TRBV18	16	.	TRBJ2-1	TGTGCCAGCTCACCACTTCCGGGATCCTCCTACAATGAGCAGTTCTTC	CASSPLPGSSYNEQFF
.	TRBV10-3	13	TRBD1	TRBJ1-1	TGTGCCATCAGGGGGACAGGAGATACTGAAGCTTTCTTT	CAIRGTGDTEAFF
once	TRBV4-2	15	TRBD2	TRBJ2-1	TGTGCCAGCAGCCCAGCGGGGGTGTCCTACAATGAGCAGTTCTTC	CASSPAGVSYNEQFF
.	TRBV27	14	.	TRBJ1-1	TGTGCCAGCAGGCCCAGGACACCGAACACTGAAGCTTTCTTT	CASRPRTPNTEAFF
.	TRBV12-5	17	.	TRBJ2-1	TGTGCTAGTGGTTTGGTTATAGGGACTGATTCTTACAATGAGCAGTTCTTC	CASGLVIGTDSYNEQFF
.	TRBV20-1	16	.	TRBJ1-2	TGCAGTGCTAGTTTCTCTCATGGCAGGGGAAGCTATGGCTACACCTTC	CSASFSHGRGSYGYTF
.	TRBV4-3	16	.	TRBJ1-3	TGCGCCAGCAGCCAAGAGGCAGGGGTCCGTGGAAACACCATATATTTT	CASSQEAGVRGNTIYF
once	TRBV7-9	17	TRBD2	TRBJ2-1	TGTGCCAGCAGCCGGACAGATAGCGGGAGGGCCACCAATGAGCAGTTCTTC	CASSRTDSGRATNEQFF
.	TRBV2	15	TRBD1	TRBJ2-1	TGTGCCAGTTTCACCGGGACAGGGGGCTACAATGAGCAGTTCTTC	CASFTGTGGYNEQFF
.	TRBV7-9	16	TRBD2	TRBJ2-2	TGTGCCAGCAGCGAGCTAGCGGGATGGGGGACCGGGGAGCTGTTTTTT	CASSELAGWGTGELFF
few	TRBV7-2	14	TRBD1	TRBJ1-4	TGTGCCAGCAGCCCGGGACAGGGGAGGGAAAAACTGTTTTTT	CASSPGQGREKLFF
.	TRBV11-2	14	.	TRBJ1-1	TGTGCCAGCAGCTTATCCGAGGGAGAGACTGAAGCTTTCTTT	CASSLSEGETEAFF
.	TRBV19	12	.	TRBJ2-1	TGTGCCAGTAGTATCTCCTTGTATGAGCAGTTCTTC	CASSISLYEQFF
.	TRBV5-6	15	TRBD1	TRBJ1-2	TGTGCCAGCAGCTTGGCCGGACAGGGTCTAGGAGGCTACACCTTC	CASSLAGQGLGGYTF
.	TRBV3-1/TRBV3-2	15	.	TRBJ2-5	TGTGCCAGCAGCCAGATTTACAGGGAGCAAGAGACCCAGTACTTC	CASSQIYREQETQYF
.	TRBV6-6	15	TRBD1	TRBJ1-5	TGTGCCAGCAACTTACAGGGGGCCACGTATCAGCCCCAGCATTTT	CASNLQGATYQPQHF
.	TRBV9	12	.	TRBJ1-2	TGTGCCAGCAGCCCCGCAGGGAACGGCTACACCTTC	CASSPAGNGYTF